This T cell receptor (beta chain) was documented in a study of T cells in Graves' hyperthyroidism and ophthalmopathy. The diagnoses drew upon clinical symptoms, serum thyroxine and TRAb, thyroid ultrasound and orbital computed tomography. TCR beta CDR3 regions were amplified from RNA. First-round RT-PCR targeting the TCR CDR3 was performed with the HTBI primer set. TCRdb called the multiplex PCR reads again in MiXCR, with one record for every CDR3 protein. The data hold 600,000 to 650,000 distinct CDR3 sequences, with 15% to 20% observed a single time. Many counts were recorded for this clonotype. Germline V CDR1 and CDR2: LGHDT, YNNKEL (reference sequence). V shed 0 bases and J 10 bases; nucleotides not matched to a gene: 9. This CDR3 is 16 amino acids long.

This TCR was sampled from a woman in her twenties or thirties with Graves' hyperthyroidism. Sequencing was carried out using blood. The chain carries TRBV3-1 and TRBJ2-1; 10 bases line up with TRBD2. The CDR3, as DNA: TGTGCCAGCAGCCAAGATCGGGCCCCACTAGCGGGAGAGCAGTTCTTC. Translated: CASSQDRAPLAGEQFF.